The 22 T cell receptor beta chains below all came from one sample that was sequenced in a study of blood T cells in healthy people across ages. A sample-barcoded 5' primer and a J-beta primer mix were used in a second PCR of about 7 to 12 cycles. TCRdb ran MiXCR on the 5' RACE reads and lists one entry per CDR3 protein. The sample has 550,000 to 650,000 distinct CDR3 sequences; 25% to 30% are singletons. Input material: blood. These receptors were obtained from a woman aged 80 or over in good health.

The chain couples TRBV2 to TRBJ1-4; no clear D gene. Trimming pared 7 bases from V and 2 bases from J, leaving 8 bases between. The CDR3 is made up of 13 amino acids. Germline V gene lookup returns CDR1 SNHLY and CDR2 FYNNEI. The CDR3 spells CASTRVTNEKLFF. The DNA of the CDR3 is TGTGCCAGCACAAGAGTGACTAATGAAAAACTGTTTTTT.

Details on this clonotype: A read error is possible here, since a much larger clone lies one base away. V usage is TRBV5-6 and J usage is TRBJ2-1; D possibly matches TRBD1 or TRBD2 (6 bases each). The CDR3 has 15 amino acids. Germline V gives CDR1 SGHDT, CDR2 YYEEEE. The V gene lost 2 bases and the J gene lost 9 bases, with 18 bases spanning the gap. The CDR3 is CASSFGTGALSEQFF. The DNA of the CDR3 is TGTGCCAGCAGCTTCGGGACGGGGGCCCTCAGTGAGCAGTTCTTC.

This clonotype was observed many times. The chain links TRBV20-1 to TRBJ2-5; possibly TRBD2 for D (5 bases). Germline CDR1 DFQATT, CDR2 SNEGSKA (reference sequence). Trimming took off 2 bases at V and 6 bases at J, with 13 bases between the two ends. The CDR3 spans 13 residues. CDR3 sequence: CSARLASRKTQYF. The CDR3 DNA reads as TGCAGTGCTAGACTAGCCTCTCGCAAGACCCAGTACTTC.

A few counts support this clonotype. This CDR3 is CASSQDLWYEQYF. CDR3 DNA: TGTGCCAGCAGCCAAGATCTTTGGTACGAGCAGTACTTC. This chain joins TRBV3-1 and TRBJ2-7; D ambiguous. Germline CDR1 is LGHDT and CDR2 is YNNKEL (reference sequence). The length of the CDR3 is 13 residues. V lost 0 bases to trimming and J lost 4 bases, with 7 bases between them.

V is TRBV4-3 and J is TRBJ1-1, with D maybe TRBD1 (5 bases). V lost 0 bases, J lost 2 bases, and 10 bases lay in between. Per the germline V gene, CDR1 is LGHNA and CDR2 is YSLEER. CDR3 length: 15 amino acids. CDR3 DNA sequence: TGCGCCAGCAGCCAAGATCAGGGTTTTAACACTGAAGCTTTCTTT. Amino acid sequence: CASSQDQGFNTEAFF.

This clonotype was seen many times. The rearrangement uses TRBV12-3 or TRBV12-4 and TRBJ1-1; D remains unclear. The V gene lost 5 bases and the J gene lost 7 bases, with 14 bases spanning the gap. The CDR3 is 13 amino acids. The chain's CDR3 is CASSPDDGVEAFF. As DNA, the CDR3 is TGTGCCAGCAGTCCCGACGACGGAGTTGAAGCTTTCTTT.

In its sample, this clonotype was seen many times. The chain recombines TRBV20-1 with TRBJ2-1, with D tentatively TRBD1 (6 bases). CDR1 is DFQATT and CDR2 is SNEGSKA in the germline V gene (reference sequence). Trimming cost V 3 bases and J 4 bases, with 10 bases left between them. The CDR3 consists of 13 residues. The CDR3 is CSARAQGYNEQFF. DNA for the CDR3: TGCAGTGCTAGGGCCCAGGGGTACAATGAGCAGTTCTTC.

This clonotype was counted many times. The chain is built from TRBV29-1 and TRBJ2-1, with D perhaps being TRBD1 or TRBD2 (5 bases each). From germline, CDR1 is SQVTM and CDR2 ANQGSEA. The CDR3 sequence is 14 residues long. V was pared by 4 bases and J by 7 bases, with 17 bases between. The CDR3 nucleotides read TGCAGCGTTGCCTCGGGACCGCGTGTGAATGAGCAGTTCTTC. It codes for CSVASGPRVNEQFF.

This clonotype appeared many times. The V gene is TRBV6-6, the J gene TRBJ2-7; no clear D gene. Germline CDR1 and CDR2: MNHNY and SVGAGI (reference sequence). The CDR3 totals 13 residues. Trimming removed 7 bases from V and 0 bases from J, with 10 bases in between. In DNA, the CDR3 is TGTGCCAGCACCCCCGTTAACTCCTACGAGCAGTACTTC. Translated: CASTPVNSYEQYF.

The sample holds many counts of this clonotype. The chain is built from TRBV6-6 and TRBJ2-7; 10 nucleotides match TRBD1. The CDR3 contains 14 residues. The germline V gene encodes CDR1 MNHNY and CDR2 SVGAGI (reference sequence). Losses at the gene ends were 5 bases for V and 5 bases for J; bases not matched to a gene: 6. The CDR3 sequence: CASSRTGGFHEQYF. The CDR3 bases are TGTGCCAGCAGTCGGACAGGGGGTTTCCACGAGCAGTACTTC.

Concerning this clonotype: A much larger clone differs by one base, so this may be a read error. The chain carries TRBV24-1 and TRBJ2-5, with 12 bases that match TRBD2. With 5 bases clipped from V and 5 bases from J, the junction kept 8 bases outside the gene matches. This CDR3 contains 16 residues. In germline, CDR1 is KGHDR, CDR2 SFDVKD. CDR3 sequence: CATSGASGGALETQYF. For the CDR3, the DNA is TGTGCCACCAGTGGCGCTAGCGGGGGGGCCTTGGAGACCCAGTACTTC.

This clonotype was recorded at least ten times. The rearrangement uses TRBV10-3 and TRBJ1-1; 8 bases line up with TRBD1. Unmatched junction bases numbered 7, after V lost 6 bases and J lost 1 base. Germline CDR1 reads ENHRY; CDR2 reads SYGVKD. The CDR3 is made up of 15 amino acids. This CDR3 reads CAISQGAGGNTEAFF. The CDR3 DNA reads TGTGCCATCAGCCAGGGGGCTGGCGGGAACACTGAAGCTTTCTTT.

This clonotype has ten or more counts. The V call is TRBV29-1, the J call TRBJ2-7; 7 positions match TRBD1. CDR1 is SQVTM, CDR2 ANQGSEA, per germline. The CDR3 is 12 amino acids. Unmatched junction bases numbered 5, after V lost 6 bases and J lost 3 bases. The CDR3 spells CSVRTGVYEQYF. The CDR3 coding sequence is TGCAGCGTACGGACAGGCGTCTACGAGCAGTACTTC.

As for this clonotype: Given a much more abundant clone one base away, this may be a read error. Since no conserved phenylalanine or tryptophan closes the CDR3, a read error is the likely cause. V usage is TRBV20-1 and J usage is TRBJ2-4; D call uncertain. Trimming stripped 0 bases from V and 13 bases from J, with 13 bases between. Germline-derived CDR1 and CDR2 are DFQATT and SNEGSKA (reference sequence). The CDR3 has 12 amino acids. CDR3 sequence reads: CSARDRMIQQYC. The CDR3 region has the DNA TGCAGTGCTAGAGACCGGATGATTCAGCAGTACTGC.

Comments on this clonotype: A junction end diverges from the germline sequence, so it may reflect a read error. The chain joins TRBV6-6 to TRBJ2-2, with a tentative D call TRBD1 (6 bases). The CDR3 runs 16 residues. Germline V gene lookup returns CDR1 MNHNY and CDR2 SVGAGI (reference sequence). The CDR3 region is CASIQRVRGATGERFF. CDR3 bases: TGTGCCAGCATCCAAAGGGTCAGGGGTGCCACCGGGGAGCGGTTTTTT.

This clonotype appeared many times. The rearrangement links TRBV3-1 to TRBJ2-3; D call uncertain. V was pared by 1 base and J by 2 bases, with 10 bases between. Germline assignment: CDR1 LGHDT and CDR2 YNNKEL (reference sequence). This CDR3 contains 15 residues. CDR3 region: CASSQVPQSTDTQYF. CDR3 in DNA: TGTGCCAGCAGCCAAGTACCCCAGTCCACAGATACGCAGTATTTT.

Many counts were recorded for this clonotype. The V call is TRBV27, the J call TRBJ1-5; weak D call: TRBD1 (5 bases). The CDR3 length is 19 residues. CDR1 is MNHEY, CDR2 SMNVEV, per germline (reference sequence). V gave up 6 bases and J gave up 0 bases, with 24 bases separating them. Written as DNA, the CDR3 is TGTGCCAGCAGCCCGAAACCGGGACTCATTCCAGATAGCAATCAGCCCCAGCATTTT. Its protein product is CASSPKPGLIPDSNQPQHF.

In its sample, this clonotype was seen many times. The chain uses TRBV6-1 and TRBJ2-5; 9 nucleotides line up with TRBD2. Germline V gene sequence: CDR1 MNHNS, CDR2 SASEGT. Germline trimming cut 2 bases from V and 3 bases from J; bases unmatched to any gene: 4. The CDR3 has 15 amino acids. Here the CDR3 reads CASSESGTSKETQYF. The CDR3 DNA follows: TGTGCCAGCAGTGAATCCGGGACTAGCAAAGAGACCCAGTACTTC.

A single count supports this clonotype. CDR3 DNA: TGCGCCAGCACCCCAGGGGGGTTTTATAGCAATCAGCCCCAGCATTTT. Translated, it gives CASTPGGFYSNQPQHF. The V call is TRBV4-1, the J call TRBJ1-5, with TRBD1 matching 7 bases. With V trimmed by 7 bases and J by 0 bases, 9 bases remained unmatched. CDR1 MGHRA and CDR2 YSYEKL come from the germline V gene. This CDR3 comprises 16 residues.

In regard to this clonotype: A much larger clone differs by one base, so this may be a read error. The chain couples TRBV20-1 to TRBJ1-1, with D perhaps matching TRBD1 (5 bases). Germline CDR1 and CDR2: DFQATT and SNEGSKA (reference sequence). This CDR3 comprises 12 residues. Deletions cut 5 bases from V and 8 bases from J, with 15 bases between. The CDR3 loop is CSAGVGTVEAFF. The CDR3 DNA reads TGCAGTGCTGGGGTAGGGACGGTAGAAGCTTTCTTT.

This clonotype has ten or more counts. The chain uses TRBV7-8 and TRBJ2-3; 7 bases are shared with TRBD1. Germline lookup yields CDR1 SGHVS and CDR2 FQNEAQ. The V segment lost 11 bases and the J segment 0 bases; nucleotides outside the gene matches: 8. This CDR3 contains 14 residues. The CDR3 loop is CAVLTGESTDTQYF. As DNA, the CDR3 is TGTGCCGTCCTAACAGGGGAGAGCACAGATACGCAGTATTTT.

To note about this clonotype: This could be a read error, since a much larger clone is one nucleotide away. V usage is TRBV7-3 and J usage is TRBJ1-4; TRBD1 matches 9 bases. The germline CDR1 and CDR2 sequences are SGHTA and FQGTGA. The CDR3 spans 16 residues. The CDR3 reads CTSSSGTGQVNEKLFF. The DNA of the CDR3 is TGTACCAGCAGCTCCGGGACAGGGCAGGTCAACGAAAAACTGTTTTTT.